The clone carrying this T cell receptor beta chain was found once. The CDR3 runs to 14 residues. The V and J ends lost 5 bases and 4 bases respectively, with 12 bases between them. Germline V CDR1 and CDR2: SEHNR, FQNEAQ (reference sequence). TCRdb's table, derived via immunoSEQ multiplex PCR, lists solely in-frame clones and lacks some. The sample records around 130,000 clones, 75% to 85% being singletons. The data are from a study of blood T cell repertoires in COVID-19. Overall study: Spain, Italy and the United States supplied samples that represented acute and convalescent COVID-19. Sample material is recorded as cDNA or gDNA derived from T cells, B-cell-depleted T cells, or PBMCs.

The TCR was taken from a man aged 45 to 65 with acute or convalescent COVID-19. The chain recombines TRBV7-9 with TRBJ1-5, with no clear D. Input material: peripheral blood. This CDR3 is CASSQGTDNQPQHF. DNA for the CDR3: TGTGCCAGCAGCCAAGGAACAGATAATCAGCCCCAGCATTTT.